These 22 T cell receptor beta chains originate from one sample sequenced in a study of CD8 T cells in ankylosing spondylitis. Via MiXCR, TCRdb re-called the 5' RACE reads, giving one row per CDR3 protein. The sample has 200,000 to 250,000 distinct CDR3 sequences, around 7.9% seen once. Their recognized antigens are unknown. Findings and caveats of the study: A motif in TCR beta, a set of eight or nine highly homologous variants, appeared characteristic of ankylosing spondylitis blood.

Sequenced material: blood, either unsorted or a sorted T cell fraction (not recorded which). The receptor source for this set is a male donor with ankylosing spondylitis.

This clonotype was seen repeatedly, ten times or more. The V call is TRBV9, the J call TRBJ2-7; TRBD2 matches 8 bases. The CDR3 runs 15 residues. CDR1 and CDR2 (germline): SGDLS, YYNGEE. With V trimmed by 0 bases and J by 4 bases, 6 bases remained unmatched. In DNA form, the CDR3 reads TGTGCCAGCAGCGTAGGTATAGCGGGGTCTTACGAGCAGTACTTC. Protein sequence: CASSVGIAGSYEQYF.

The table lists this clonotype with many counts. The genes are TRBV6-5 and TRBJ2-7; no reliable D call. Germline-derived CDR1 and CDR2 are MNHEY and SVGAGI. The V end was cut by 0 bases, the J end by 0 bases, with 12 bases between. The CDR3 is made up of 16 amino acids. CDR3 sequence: CASSYSSGRVSYEQYF. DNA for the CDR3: TGTGCCAGCAGTTACTCGTCGGGTAGGGTCTCCTACGAGCAGTACTTC.

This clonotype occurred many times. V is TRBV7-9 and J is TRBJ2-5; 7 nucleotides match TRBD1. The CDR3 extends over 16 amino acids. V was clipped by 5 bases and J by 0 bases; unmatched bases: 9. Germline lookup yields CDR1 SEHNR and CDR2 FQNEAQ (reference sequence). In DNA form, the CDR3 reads TGTGCCAGCAGCCACGAAGGGGGCTGGTACCAAGAGACCCAGTACTTC. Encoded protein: CASSHEGGWYQETQYF.

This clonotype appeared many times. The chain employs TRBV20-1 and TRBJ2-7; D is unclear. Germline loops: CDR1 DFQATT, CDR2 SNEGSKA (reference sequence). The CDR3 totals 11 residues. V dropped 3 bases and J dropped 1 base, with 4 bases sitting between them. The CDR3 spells CSASSSYEQYF. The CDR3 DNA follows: TGCAGTGCTAGCAGTTCCTACGAGCAGTACTTC.

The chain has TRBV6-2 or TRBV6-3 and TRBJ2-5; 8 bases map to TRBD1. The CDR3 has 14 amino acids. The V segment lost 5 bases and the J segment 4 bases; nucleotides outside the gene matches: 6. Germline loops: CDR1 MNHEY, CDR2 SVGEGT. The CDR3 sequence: CASSIDRGGETQYF. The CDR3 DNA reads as TGTGCCAGCAGTATCGACAGGGGAGGAGAGACCCAGTACTTC.

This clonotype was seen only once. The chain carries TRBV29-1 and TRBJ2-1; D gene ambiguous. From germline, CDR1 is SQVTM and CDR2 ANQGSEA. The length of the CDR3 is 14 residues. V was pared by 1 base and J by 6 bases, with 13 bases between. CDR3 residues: CSVEGTRLSNEQFF. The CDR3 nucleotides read TGCAGCGTTGAAGGGACGAGACTTTCCAATGAGCAGTTCTTC.

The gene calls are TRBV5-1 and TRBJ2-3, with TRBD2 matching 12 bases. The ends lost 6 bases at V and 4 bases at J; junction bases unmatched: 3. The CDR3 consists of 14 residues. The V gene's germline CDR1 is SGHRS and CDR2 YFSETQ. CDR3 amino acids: CASTTSGGPDTQYF. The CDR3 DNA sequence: TGCGCCAGCACCACTAGCGGGGGGCCAGATACGCAGTATTTT.

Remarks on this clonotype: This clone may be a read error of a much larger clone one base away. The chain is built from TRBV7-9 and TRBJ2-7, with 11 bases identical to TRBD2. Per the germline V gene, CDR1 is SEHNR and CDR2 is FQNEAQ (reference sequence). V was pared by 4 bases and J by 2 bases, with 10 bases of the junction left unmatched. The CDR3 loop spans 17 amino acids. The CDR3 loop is CASSSAWTSGLAYEQYF. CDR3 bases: TGTGCCAGCAGCTCCGCTTGGACTAGCGGGCTAGCCTACGAGCAGTACTTC.

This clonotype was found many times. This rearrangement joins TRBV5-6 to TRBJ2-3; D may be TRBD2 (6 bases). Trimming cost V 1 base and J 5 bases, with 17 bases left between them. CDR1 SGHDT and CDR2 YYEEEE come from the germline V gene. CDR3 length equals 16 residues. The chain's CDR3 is CASSLLALGGEDTQYF. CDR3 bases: TGTGCCAGCAGCTTGCTAGCGCTGGGAGGAGAAGATACGCAGTATTTT.

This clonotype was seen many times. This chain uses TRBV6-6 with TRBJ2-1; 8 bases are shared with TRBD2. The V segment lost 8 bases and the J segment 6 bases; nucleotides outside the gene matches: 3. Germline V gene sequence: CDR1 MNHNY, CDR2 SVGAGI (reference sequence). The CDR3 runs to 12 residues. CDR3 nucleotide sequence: TGTGCCAGCTCGGGACTAGTCAATGAGCAGTTCTTC. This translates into CASSGLVNEQFF.

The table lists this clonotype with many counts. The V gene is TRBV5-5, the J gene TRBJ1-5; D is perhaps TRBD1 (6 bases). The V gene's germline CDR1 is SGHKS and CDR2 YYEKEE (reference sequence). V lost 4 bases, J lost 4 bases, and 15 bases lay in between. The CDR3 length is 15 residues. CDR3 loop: CASSLDRNENQPQHF. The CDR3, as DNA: TGTGCCAGCAGCCTCGACAGGAACGAAAATCAGCCCCAGCATTTT.

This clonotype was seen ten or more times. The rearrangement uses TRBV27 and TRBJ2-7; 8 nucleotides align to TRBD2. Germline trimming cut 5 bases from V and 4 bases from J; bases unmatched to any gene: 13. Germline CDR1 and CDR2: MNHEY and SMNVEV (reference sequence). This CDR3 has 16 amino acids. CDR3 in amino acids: CASSLDSGGAWYEQYF. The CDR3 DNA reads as TGTGCCAGCAGTCTGGACAGCGGGGGCGCTTGGTACGAGCAGTACTTC.

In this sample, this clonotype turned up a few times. CDR3 sequence reads: CASSLDLFGNIQYF. The CDR3 DNA reads as TGCGCCAGCAGCCTTGACCTCTTTGGAAACATTCAGTACTTC. V is TRBV5-1 and J is TRBJ2-4; the D is unclear. CDR1 is SGHRS and CDR2 is YFSETQ in the germline V gene. This CDR3 comprises 14 residues. V lost 4 bases and J lost 6, with 14 bases in between.

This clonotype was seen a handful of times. The CDR3 bases are TGCAGCGTTCCCGAGGGCCCGAACACTGAAGCTTTCTTT. Its translation: CSVPEGPNTEAFF. This chain connects TRBV29-1 to TRBJ1-1; D ambiguous. The germline CDR1 and CDR2 sequences are SQVTM and ANQGSEA. Trimming took 5 bases from V and 1 from J, leaving 11 bases between them. This CDR3 has 13 amino acids.

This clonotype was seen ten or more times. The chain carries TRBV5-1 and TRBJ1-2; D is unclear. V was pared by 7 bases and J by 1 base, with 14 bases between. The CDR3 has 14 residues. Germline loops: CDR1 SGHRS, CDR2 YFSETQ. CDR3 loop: CASSERELNYGYTF. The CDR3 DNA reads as TGCGCCAGCTCGGAGCGGGAACTTAACTATGGCTACACCTTC.

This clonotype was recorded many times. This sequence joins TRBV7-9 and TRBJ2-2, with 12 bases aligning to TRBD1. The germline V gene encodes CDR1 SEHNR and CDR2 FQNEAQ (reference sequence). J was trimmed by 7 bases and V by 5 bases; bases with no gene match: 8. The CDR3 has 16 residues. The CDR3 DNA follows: TGTGCCAGCAGCCCAGCGGGACAGGGGGCCAACGGGGAGCTGTTTTTT. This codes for CASSPAGQGANGELFF. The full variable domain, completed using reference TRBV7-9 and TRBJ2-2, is DTGVSQNPRHKITKRGQNVTFRCDPISEHNRLYWYRQTLGQGPEFLTYFQNEAQLEKSRLLSDRFSAERPKGSFSTLEIQRTEQGDSAMYLCASSPAGQGANGELFFGEGSRLTVL.

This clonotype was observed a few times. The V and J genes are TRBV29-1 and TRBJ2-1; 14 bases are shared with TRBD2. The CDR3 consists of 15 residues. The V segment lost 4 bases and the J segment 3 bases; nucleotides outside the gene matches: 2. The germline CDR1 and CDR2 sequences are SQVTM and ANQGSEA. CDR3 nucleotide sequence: TGCAGCGTTGTAGGGACTAGCGGGAGCTACAATGAGCAGTTCTTC. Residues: CSVVGTSGSYNEQFF.

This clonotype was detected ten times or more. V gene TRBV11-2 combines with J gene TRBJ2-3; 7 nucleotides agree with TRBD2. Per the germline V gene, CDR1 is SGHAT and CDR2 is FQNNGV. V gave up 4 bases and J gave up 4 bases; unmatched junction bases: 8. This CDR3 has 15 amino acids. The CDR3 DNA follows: TGTGCCAGCAGCTCCCTCAGACTAGCTTCAGATACGCAGTATTTT. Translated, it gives CASSSLRLASDTQYF.

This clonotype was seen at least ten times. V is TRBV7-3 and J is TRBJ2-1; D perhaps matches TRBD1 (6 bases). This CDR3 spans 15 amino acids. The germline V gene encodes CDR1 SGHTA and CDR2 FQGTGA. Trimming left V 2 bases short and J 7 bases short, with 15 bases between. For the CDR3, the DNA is TGTGCCAGCAGCTTACTGGGGGCCCTCCCTAATGAGCAGTTCTTC. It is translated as CASSLLGALPNEQFF.

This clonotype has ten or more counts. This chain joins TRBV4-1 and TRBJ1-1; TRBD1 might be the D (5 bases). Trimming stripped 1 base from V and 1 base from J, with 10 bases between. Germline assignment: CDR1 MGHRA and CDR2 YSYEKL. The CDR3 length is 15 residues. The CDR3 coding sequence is TGCGCCAGCAGCCAAGCGGACACCCGGAACACTGAAGCTTTCTTT. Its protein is CASSQADTRNTEAFF.

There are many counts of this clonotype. This chain's CDR3 is CASSEWLDTEAFF. Written as DNA, the CDR3 is TGTGCCAGCAGCGAGTGGTTGGACACTGAAGCTTTCTTT. The chain is built from TRBV9 and TRBJ1-1; D uncertain. Germline CDR1 is SGDLS and CDR2 is YYNGEE. The CDR3 totals 13 residues. Trimming stripped 3 bases from V and 3 bases from J, with 9 bases between.

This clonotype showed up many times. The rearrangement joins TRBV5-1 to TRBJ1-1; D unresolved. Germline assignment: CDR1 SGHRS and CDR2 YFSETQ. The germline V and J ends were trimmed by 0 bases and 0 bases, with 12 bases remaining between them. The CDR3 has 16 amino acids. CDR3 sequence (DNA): TGCGCCAGCAGCTTGGGGATACAGTCTGTGAACACTGAAGCTTTCTTT. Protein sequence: CASSLGIQSVNTEAFF.